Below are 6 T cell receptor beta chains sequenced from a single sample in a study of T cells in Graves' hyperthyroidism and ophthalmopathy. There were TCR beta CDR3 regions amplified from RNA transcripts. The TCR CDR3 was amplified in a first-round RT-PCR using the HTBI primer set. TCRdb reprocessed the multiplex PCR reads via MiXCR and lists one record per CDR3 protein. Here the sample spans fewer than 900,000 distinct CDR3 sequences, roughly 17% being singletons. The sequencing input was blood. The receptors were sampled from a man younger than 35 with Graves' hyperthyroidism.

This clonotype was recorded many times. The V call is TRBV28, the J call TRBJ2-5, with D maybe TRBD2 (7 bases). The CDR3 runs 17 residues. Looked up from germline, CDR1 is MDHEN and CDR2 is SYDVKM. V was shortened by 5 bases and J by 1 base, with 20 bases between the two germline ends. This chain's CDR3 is CASSPGGAGVRQETQYF. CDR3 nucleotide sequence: TGTGCCAGCAGTCCTGGGGGGGCAGGGGTACGCCAAGAGACCCAGTACTTC.

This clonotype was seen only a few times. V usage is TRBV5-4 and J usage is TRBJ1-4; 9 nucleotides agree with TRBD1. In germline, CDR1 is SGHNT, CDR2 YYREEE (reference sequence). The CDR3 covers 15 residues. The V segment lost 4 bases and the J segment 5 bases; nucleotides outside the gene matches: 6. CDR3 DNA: TGTGCCAGCAGCCTTACCGGGACAGGGAATGAAAAACTGTTTTTT. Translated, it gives CASSLTGTGNEKLFF. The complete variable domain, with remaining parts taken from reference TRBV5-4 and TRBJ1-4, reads ETGVTQSPTHLIKTRGQQVTLRCSSQSGHNTVSWYQQALGQGPQFIFQYYREEENGRGNFPPRFSGLQFPNYSSELNVNALELDDSALYLCASSLTGTGNEKLFFGSGTQLSVL.

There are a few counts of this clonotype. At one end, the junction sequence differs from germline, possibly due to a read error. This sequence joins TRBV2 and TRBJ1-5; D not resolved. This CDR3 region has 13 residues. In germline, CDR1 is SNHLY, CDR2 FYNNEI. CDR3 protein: CASRWASKQPQHF. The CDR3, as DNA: TGTGCCAGCAGGTGGGCCAGCAAGCAGCCCCAGCATTTT.

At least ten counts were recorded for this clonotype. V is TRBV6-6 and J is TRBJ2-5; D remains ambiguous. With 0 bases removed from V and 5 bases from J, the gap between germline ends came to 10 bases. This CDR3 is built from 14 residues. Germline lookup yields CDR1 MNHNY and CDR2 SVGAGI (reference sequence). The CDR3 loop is CASSYSGVIETQYF. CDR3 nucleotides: TGTGCCAGCAGTTACTCGGGCGTGATTGAGACCCAGTACTTC.

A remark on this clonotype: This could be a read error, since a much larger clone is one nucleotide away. The CDR3 DNA follows: TGTGCCAGCAGTTTTGGACGGCCCTACGAGCAGTACTTC. Protein sequence: CASSFGRPYEQYF. The chain combines TRBV6-1 with TRBJ2-7; D is uncertain. Trimming took 5 bases from V and 2 from J, leaving 10 bases between them. CDR1 is MNHNS, CDR2 SASEGT, per germline. The CDR3 covers 13 residues.

CDR3: CASSQDPTSGNTIYF. The DNA for the CDR3 is TGCGCCAGCAGCCAAGATCCAACCTCTGGAAACACCATATATTTT. The chain recombines TRBV4-1 with TRBJ1-3; D is ambiguous. Trimming took 0 bases from V and 0 from J, leaving 6 bases between them. Germline assignment: CDR1 MGHRA and CDR2 YSYEKL. The CDR3 consists of 15 residues.